These T cell receptor beta chains were read from a single sample in a study of preoperative IRX-2 immunotherapy in early breast cancer. Produced via immunoSEQ multiplex PCR; TCRdb's table is partial and in-frame only. The repertoire holds around 34,000 clones, with less than 90% as singletons. Here the sequenced sample was lymph node tissue, taken from a patient treated with IRX-2 immunotherapy. The receptors were gathered from a human donor with breast cancer. Each CDR3 is given without its conserved first and last residue. A D gene is named only where the DNA matches it firmly. Not every row has a clone size; where given, it reads once, few, many or a size class.

CDR3aa: ASSPGLLGTDTQY
j_gene: TRBJ2-3
abundance: -
v_gene: TRBV5-1
d_gene: -

CDR3aa: ASSRPTGVDTGELF
j_gene: TRBJ2-2
abundance: -
v_gene: TRBV18
d_gene: -

CDR3aa: ASSKGEFNQPQH
j_gene: TRBJ1-5
abundance: -
v_gene: TRBV6-8
d_gene: -

CDR3aa: SVETQGAHTEAF
j_gene: TRBJ1-1
abundance: -
v_gene: TRBV29-1
d_gene: TRBD1

CDR3aa: ASSEASRSLF
j_gene: TRBJ2-2
abundance: once
v_gene: TRBV6-7
d_gene: -

CDR3aa: ASRRTVSNQPQH
j_gene: TRBJ1-5
abundance: -
v_gene: TRBV6-8
d_gene: -

CDR3aa: SVDQGTPPRAF
j_gene: TRBJ1-1
abundance: -
v_gene: TRBV29-1
d_gene: -

CDR3aa: ASQGAGNQPQH
j_gene: TRBJ1-5
abundance: -
v_gene: TRBV7-1
d_gene: TRBD1

CDR3aa: ASMGGGISDTQY
j_gene: TRBJ2-3
abundance: -
v_gene: TRBV10-2
d_gene: TRBD2

CDR3aa: ASSIDKLRGRYTQY
j_gene: TRBJ2-3
abundance: -
v_gene: TRBV19
d_gene: -

CDR3aa: ASSYSQHGPLGQY
j_gene: TRBJ2-7
abundance: -
v_gene: TRBV6-8
d_gene: -

CDR3aa: ASSTLQGFSNQPQH
j_gene: TRBJ1-5
abundance: -
v_gene: TRBV6-8
d_gene: -

CDR3aa: ASSDKTGGSFAAQY
j_gene: TRBJ2-5
abundance: -
v_gene: TRBV6-8
d_gene: TRBD1

CDR3aa: ASSPSGSYGYT
j_gene: TRBJ1-2
abundance: -
v_gene: TRBV18
d_gene: -

CDR3aa: ASSIGQWGDTQY
j_gene: TRBJ2-3
abundance: -
v_gene: TRBV19
d_gene: -

CDR3aa: ASSLGQGLTQPQH
j_gene: TRBJ1-5
abundance: -
v_gene: TRBV11-3
d_gene: TRBD1

CDR3aa: ASSFGGVSSYEQY
j_gene: TRBJ2-7
abundance: -
v_gene: TRBV11-3
d_gene: -

CDR3aa: ASSPPEAGYT
j_gene: TRBJ1-2
abundance: -
v_gene: TRBV18
d_gene: -

CDR3aa: ASSIGVGGLDTEAF
j_gene: TRBJ1-1
abundance: once
v_gene: TRBV19
d_gene: -

CDR3aa: ASSLRLYGYT
j_gene: TRBJ1-2
abundance: once
v_gene: TRBV28
d_gene: -

CDR3aa: AINSGGGDTQY
j_gene: TRBJ2-3
abundance: -
v_gene: TRBV6-8
d_gene: TRBD2

CDR3aa: ASMPGGEILVEQY
j_gene: TRBJ2-7
abundance: -
v_gene: TRBV6-4
d_gene: -

CDR3aa: SVEGWEKNIQY
j_gene: TRBJ2-4
abundance: -
v_gene: TRBV29-1
d_gene: -

CDR3aa: ASSHGPTYGYT
j_gene: TRBJ1-2
abundance: -
v_gene: TRBV14
d_gene: -

CDR3aa: ASSLEGGSTEAF
j_gene: TRBJ1-1
abundance: once
v_gene: TRBV4-1
d_gene: -

CDR3aa: ASRSYYHPGTAEPQH
j_gene: TRBJ1-5
abundance: -
v_gene: TRBV6-8
d_gene: -

CDR3aa: ASSNQGLEWSYEQY
j_gene: TRBJ2-7
abundance: -
v_gene: TRBV6-8
d_gene: -

CDR3aa: ASSLGQGGPEAF
j_gene: TRBJ1-1
abundance: -
v_gene: TRBV23-1
d_gene: TRBD1

CDR3aa: ASNPGQYTYEQY
j_gene: TRBJ2-7
abundance: -
v_gene: TRBV5-1
d_gene: TRBD1

CDR3aa: ASSQSGRGYEQY
j_gene: TRBJ2-7
abundance: -
v_gene: TRBV6-8
d_gene: TRBD2

CDR3aa: ASSPKGLIQETQY
j_gene: TRBJ2-5
abundance: -
v_gene: TRBV18
d_gene: -

CDR3aa: AWDRIIFTDTQY
j_gene: TRBJ2-3
abundance: once
v_gene: TRBV30
d_gene: -

CDR3aa: ASSRTASSGNTIY
j_gene: TRBJ1-3
abundance: -
v_gene: TRBV6-8
d_gene: -

CDR3aa: ASSAQGISGANVLT
j_gene: TRBJ2-6
abundance: -
v_gene: TRBV18
d_gene: -

CDR3aa: ASSNPTSGTNTGELF
j_gene: TRBJ2-2
abundance: -
v_gene: TRBV5-1
d_gene: TRBD2

CDR3aa: ASSTLTAYEQY
j_gene: TRBJ2-7
abundance: -
v_gene: TRBV6-8
d_gene: -

CDR3aa: AWSDIRGSPLH
j_gene: TRBJ1-6
abundance: once
v_gene: TRBV30
d_gene: -

CDR3aa: ASSIDFGLLGQPQH
j_gene: TRBJ1-5
abundance: -
v_gene: TRBV19
d_gene: -

CDR3aa: ASSLAGGHGNEQF
j_gene: TRBJ2-1
abundance: -
v_gene: TRBV23-1
d_gene: TRBD2

CDR3aa: SVEVSLRGGSEQF
j_gene: TRBJ2-1
abundance: once
v_gene: TRBV29-1
d_gene: TRBD2

CDR3aa: ASKRGTGQNIQY
j_gene: TRBJ2-4
abundance: -
v_gene: TRBV28
d_gene: TRBD1

CDR3aa: AGYRQSKPAEQY
j_gene: TRBJ2-7
abundance: -
v_gene: TRBV22-1
d_gene: -

CDR3aa: ASSFWRQETQY
j_gene: TRBJ2-5
abundance: -
v_gene: TRBV28
d_gene: -

CDR3aa: ASSQDRFPGGEKLF
j_gene: TRBJ1-4
abundance: -
v_gene: TRBV4-1
d_gene: -

CDR3aa: SVGEWVREGIQY
j_gene: TRBJ2-4
abundance: once
v_gene: TRBV29-1
d_gene: -

CDR3aa: ATSRDRGTGETQY
j_gene: TRBJ2-5
abundance: -
v_gene: TRBV15
d_gene: -

CDR3aa: ATSRDVDRGFGGYT
j_gene: TRBJ1-2
abundance: -
v_gene: TRBV15
d_gene: TRBD1

CDR3aa: ASSPGRGQETQY
j_gene: TRBJ2-5
abundance: -
v_gene: TRBV18
d_gene: TRBD1

CDR3aa: ASSQDHILTPNYGYT
j_gene: TRBJ1-2
abundance: few
v_gene: TRBV4-1
d_gene: -

CDR3aa: ASSLGQGSYGYT
j_gene: TRBJ1-2
abundance: -
v_gene: TRBV7-8
d_gene: -

CDR3aa: ASSYRERGGRDTQY
j_gene: TRBJ2-3
abundance: -
v_gene: TRBV6-8
d_gene: TRBD2

CDR3aa: ASSHRQFFDTEAF
j_gene: TRBJ1-1
abundance: -
v_gene: TRBV4-1
d_gene: -

CDR3aa: AWRSGGDYGYT
j_gene: TRBJ1-2
abundance: -
v_gene: TRBV30
d_gene: -

CDR3aa: ASSEWGDRAQETQY
j_gene: TRBJ2-5
abundance: once
v_gene: TRBV25-1
d_gene: -

CDR3aa: ASSDQPGSYNEQF
j_gene: TRBJ2-1
abundance: -
v_gene: TRBV7-1
d_gene: -